Presented here are 7 T cell receptor beta chains from one specimen sequenced in a study of beta chain features in type 1 diabetes. Regarding the study as a whole: Among patients with Type 1 diabetes, TCRB CDR3s were moderately but significantly shorter in every one of the four CD4+ subsets.

Sequencing targeted expressed TCRB transcripts, as all isolated RNA had been reverse transcribed. Clones were read by immunoSEQ multiplex PCR, and TCRdb kept only the in-frame ones, dropping some. The sample shows 500,000 to 650,000 clones, around an eighth of them seen only once. Antigens of these TCRs are unknown. The source material was naive CD4+ T cells from blood. These receptors all stem from a man aged 30 to 45 with type 1 diabetes.

The V and J genes are TRBV4-3 and TRBJ2-1, with TRBD1 identical over 8 bases. V dropped 3 bases and J dropped 3; count of bases not matched to a gene: 7. Germline lookup yields CDR1 LGHNA and CDR2 YSLEER. The CDR3 has 16 amino acids. For the CDR3, the DNA is TGCGCCAGCAGCCAGCAGGGGGCCGGCAACTACAATGAGCAGTTCTTC. Protein sequence: CASSQQGAGNYNEQFF.

This clone was found a few times. V is TRBV7-2 and J is TRBJ1-6; a weak D match, TRBD1 (6 bases). Per the germline V gene, CDR1 is SGHTA and CDR2 is FQGNSA. This CDR3 has 15 amino acids. V was trimmed by 6 bases and J by 11 bases, leaving 20 bases between them. The chain's CDR3 is CASRRSRQGLTPLHF. DNA of the CDR3: TGTGCCAGCAGACGAAGTCGGCAGGGGCTGACACCCCTCCACTTT.

This clone was found a few times. The chain uses TRBV6-1 and TRBJ2-5, with no clear D. The CDR3 spans 13 residues. Trimming removed 7 bases at V and 5 bases at J, with 14 bases between. The germline CDR1 and CDR2 sequences are MNHNS and SASEGT. The CDR3 nucleotides read TGTGCCAGCACGAGGCTCTCCCTGGAGACCCAGTACTTC. Translated, it gives CASTRLSLETQYF.

This chain uses TRBV19 with TRBJ1-1, with D maybe TRBD1 (6 bases). Germline CDR1 is LNHDA and CDR2 is SQIVND (reference sequence). Trimming pared 5 bases from V and 1 base from J, leaving 11 bases between. This CDR3 comprises 14 residues. Here the CDR3 reads CASSPGTWNTEAFF. The CDR3 bases are TGTGCCAGTAGTCCGGGGACATGGAACACTGAAGCTTTCTTT.

The chain couples TRBV14 to TRBJ2-1; D is uncertain. CDR1 and CDR2 (germline): SGHDN, FVKESK. This CDR3 region has 15 residues. Trimming pared 8 bases from V and 6 bases from J, leaving 20 bases between. For the CDR3, the DNA is TGTGCCAGCGCTTTTCCGGGTTCCGTCCCCAATGAGCAGTTCTTC. Amino acids: CASAFPGSVPNEQFF.

V gene TRBV19 combines with J gene TRBJ2-4, with D perhaps matching TRBD1 (6 bases). Germline loops: CDR1 LNHDA, CDR2 SQIVND (reference sequence). The CDR3 has 17 amino acids. V was pared by 2 bases and J by 1 base, with 15 bases between. The CDR3 is CASSIKPPQGAKNIQYF. Written as DNA, the CDR3 is TGTGCCAGTAGTATAAAGCCCCCGCAGGGGGCCAAAAACATTCAGTACTTC.

This clone was seen only a few times. The J gene is TRBJ2-3, the V gene TRBV5-6; 15 bases fit TRBD2. Germline loops: CDR1 SGHDT, CDR2 YYEEEE. The V segment lost 1 base and the J segment 6 bases; nucleotides outside the gene matches: 9. CDR3 length: 18 amino acids. The CDR3 reads CASSLPGLAGGRGDTQYF. DNA for the CDR3: TGTGCCAGCAGCTTGCCGGGACTAGCGGGGGGCCGGGGGGATACGCAGTATTTT.